These 5 T cell receptor beta chains were sequenced from one sample in a study of OX40 agonist ivuxolimab in advanced cancers. The table came from immunoSEQ multiplex PCR; TCRdb's copy has only in-frame clones and leaves some out. Here the sample spans 20,000 to 25,000 clones, about 88% being singletons. The specimen was CD4+ or CD8+ T cells sorted from blood, collected in a trial of the OX40 agonist ivuxolimab. The origin of the receptors is an adult with an advanced solid tumor such as melanoma, head and neck, liver or kidney cancer.

This chain uses TRBV6-5 with TRBJ2-4, with D possibly matching TRBD2 (5 bases). The V end was cut by 6 bases, the J end by 8 bases, with 14 bases between. CDR1 and CDR2 (germline): MNHEY, SVGAGI. The CDR3 totals 13 residues. The DNA of the CDR3 is TGTGCCAGCAGGCCGGGGAGTGGATACATTCAGTACTTC. Translated: CASRPGSGYIQYF.

This clone is a singleton in its sample. The rearrangement joins TRBV6-5 to TRBJ2-5; 8 nucleotides agree with TRBD1. Germline V gives CDR1 MNHEY, CDR2 SVGAGI. V lost 6 bases and J lost 1; bases outside the gene matches: 1. This CDR3 is built from 13 residues. CDR3 residues: CASSRGPQETQYF. The CDR3 nucleotides read TGTGCCAGCAGCAGGGGGCCCCAAGAGACCCAGTACTTC.

This chain uses TRBV7-9 with TRBJ2-5, with 9 positions matching TRBD2. V was pared by 7 bases and J by 4 bases, with 10 bases of the junction left unmatched. The CDR3 is 15 amino acids. The germline CDR1 and CDR2 sequences are SEHNR and FQNEAQ (reference sequence). The chain's CDR3 is CASKVTTSGPETQYF. CDR3 sequence (DNA): TGTGCCAGCAAGGTTACGACTAGCGGCCCAGAGACCCAGTACTTC.

A single count supports this clone. The chain joins TRBV19 to TRBJ1-4, with TRBD1 as a possible D gene (5 bases). The CDR3 is 16 amino acids. Germline V gives CDR1 LNHDA, CDR2 SQIVND (reference sequence). The V end was cut by 6 bases, the J end by 2 bases, with 16 bases between. The CDR3 is CASRRRDGTTNEKLFF. CDR3 bases: TGTGCCAGTAGAAGAAGGGACGGGACGACTAATGAAAAACTGTTTTTT. The full variable domain, in which reference TRBV19 and TRBJ1-4 provide the parts outside the CDR3, is DGGITQSPKYLFRKEGQNVTLSCEQNLNHDAMYWYRQDPGQGLRLIYYSQIVNDFQKGDIAEGYSVSREKKESFPLTVTSAQKNPTAFYLCASRRRDGTTNEKLFFGSGTQLSVL.

This rearrangement joins TRBV4-3 to TRBJ2-1; 12 nucleotides agree with TRBD2. Germline V CDR1 and CDR2: LGHNA, YSLEER. The CDR3 runs 16 residues. Losses at the gene ends were 1 base for V and 4 bases for J; bases not matched to a gene: 2. The CDR3 sequence is CASSQAGLAGYNEQFF. CDR3 DNA sequence: TGCGCCAGCAGCCAAGCTGGACTAGCGGGGTACAATGAGCAGTTCTTC.